A selection of T cell receptor beta chains follows, all from one sample in a study of immune evolution from preneoplasia to lung adenocarcinoma. Assay: immunoSEQ multiplex PCR; the TCRdb copy retains only in-frame clones and omits some. The sample yields 3,500 to 4,500 clones, over 45% seen once. Input material: FFPE normal lung tissue adjacent to the tumor. The receptors come from a person between 50 and 60 years old with lung adenocarcinoma. Each CDR3 is given with its conserved first and last residue. A D gene is named only where the DNA matches it firmly. Where a row states a size, it is once, few, many or the class of an expanded clone; other rows omit it.

>TRBJ1-2|-|few|TRBV5-4
TGTGCCAGCAGCCGCCGGACAGAATATGGCTACACCTTC
CASSRRTEYGYTF
>TRBJ2-1|TRBD2|-|TRBV11-2
TGTGCCAGCAGCCTTAGCGGGAGTAACAATGAGCAGTTCTTC
CASSLSGSNNEQFF
>TRBJ2-6|-|few|TRBV6-1
TGTGCCAGCAGTGAAGGAATTGGGTACTCTGGGGCCAACGTCCTGACTTTC
CASSEGIGYSGANVLTF
>TRBJ2-2|-|-|TRBV28
TGTGCCAGCAGGCCTACGACTTACTACACCGGGGAGCTGTTTTTT
CASRPTTYYTGELFF
>TRBJ2-1|-|-|TRBV14
TGTGCCAGCAGCCAAGAAAACGGGGGCTACAATGAGCAGTTCCAGTTCTTC
CASSQENGGYNEQFQFF
>TRBJ2-1|TRBD1|-|TRBV28
TGTGCCAGCAGTTTGACAGGGACCTACAATGAGCAGTTCTTC
CASSLTGTYNEQFF
>TRBJ2-5|-|-|TRBV28
TGTGCCAGCAGTTTATACCGGACGGTGAGGGAAGAGACCCAGTACTTC
CASSLYRTVREETQYF
>TRBJ1-5|-|few|TRBV6-5
TGTGCCAGCAGTTACGGAACGAGCAATCAGCCCCAGCATTTT
CASSYGTSNQPQHF
>TRBJ2-7|-|few|TRBV28
TGTGCCATCCAGAGTGCATTATTTCCCTACGAGCAGTACTTC
CAIQSALFPYEQYF
>TRBJ2-5|-|-|TRBV4-2
TGTGCCAGCAGCCTTAGTGACAACCAAGAGACCCAGTACTTC
CASSLSDNQETQYF
>TRBJ2-5|TRBD1|-|TRBV4-1
TGCGCCAGCAGCCAAGATGAGGGGGCTAGGGAGACCCAGTACTTC
CASSQDEGARETQYF
>TRBJ1-5|TRBD1|-|TRBV6-6
TGTGCCAGCAGAGGGACAGGGGGCAATCAGCCCCAGCATTTT
CASRGTGGNQPQHF
>TRBJ2-5|-|few|TRBV7-2
TGTGCCAGCAGCTTAACCAACCAAGAGACCCAGTACTTC
CASSLTNQETQYF
>TRBJ1-1|-|-|TRBV11-2
TGTGCCAGCAGCTTAATGGGGGTCAGGAGCACTGAAGCTTTCTTT
CASSLMGVRSTEAFF
>TRBJ2-1|TRBD2|few|TRBV29-1
TGCAGCGTTGGGGGGGCTAGCGGGAGTAATGAGCAGTTCTTC
CSVGGASGSNEQFF
>TRBJ1-2|TRBD1|-|TRBV7-9
TGTGCCAGCAGCCGGGGACAGGGGGAAATTTACGACACCTTC
CASSRGQGEIYDTF
>TRBJ2-1|TRBD1|-|TRBV11-1
TGTGCCAGCAGCCTGGGCAGGGGGCGAATCGATGAGCAGTTCTTC
CASSLGRGRIDEQFF
>TRBJ2-1|TRBD1|-|TRBV29-1
TGCAGCGTTGAAGATGGGACAGGGGTCGATGAGCAGTTCTTC
CSVEDGTGVDEQFF
>TRBJ2-7|-|once|TRBV5-1
TGCGCCAGCAGCAACTACAGGCGCCGAGGGGACGAGCAGTACTTC
CASSNYRRRGDEQYF
>TRBJ1-1|-|few|TRBV6-5
TGTGCCAGCAGTTACTCTAAGGACACTGAAGCTTTCTTT
CASSYSKDTEAFF
>TRBJ2-7|-|-|TRBV27
TGTGCCAGCAGTTTGATAGGGGTTGGCTACGAGCAGTACTTC
CASSLIGVGYEQYF
>TRBJ2-3|-|-|TRBV18
TGTGCCAGCTCACCCGGGCTAGGATCTGATACGCAGTATTTT
CASSPGLGSDTQYF
>TRBJ1-5|TRBD1|-|TRBV7-6
TGTGCCAGCAGCCTAGGGACAGGGAGACAGCCCCAGCATTTT
CASSLGTGRQPQHF
>TRBJ1-3|-|few|TRBV9
TGTGCCAGCAGCGTTGAACGGGGGTTCTCTGGAAACACCATATATTTT
CASSVERGFSGNTIYF
>TRBJ1-4|-|few|TRBV5-1
TGCGCCAGCAGCCGAACAACTAATGAAAAACTGTTTTTT
CASSRTTNEKLFF
>TRBJ2-5|TRBD2|-|TRBV14
TGTGCCAGCAGCCAAAGCGGGGTAGAGACCCAGTACTTC
CASSQSGVETQYF
>TRBJ1-5|-|-|TRBV7-8
TGTGCCAGCAGCTTAGAGTTGCCTCTGGGTCAGCCCCAGCATTTT
CASSLELPLGQPQHF
>TRBJ2-5|-|-|TRBV7-2
TGTGCCAGCAGCTTACTCCAGGGAGAGACCCAGTACTTC
CASSLLQGETQYF
>TRBJ1-2|TRBD1|-|TRBV5-6
TGTGCCAGCAGCCCAGGACCGGACAGGGACTATGGCTACACCTTC
CASSPGPDRDYGYTF
>TRBJ2-2|-|-|TRBV30
TGTGCCTGGAGTGAGGGCGCGAACACCGGGGAGCTGTTTTTT
CAWSEGANTGELFF
>TRBJ2-2|-|-|TRBV11-3
TGTGCCAGCAAGGCCGAATACACCGGGGAGCTGTTTTTT
CASKAEYTGELFF
>TRBJ2-5|-|-|TRBV5-4
TGTGCCAGCAGCTTGGACACCGGCCAAGAGACCCAGTACTTC
CASSLDTGQETQYF
>TRBJ2-7|-|-|TRBV5-4
TGTGCCAGCAGCGGAACCGGGACTCTGACCTTC
CASSGTGTLTF
>TRBJ2-7|-|-|TRBV9
TGTGCCAGCAGCGTAGCTGTGGGGCGCGCCTACGAGCAGTACTTC
CASSVAVGRAYEQYF
>TRBJ1-4|-|-|TRBV7-8
TGTGCCAGCAGCCCCGGTTTCACTAATGAAAAACTGTTTTTT
CASSPGFTNEKLFF
>TRBJ2-1|-|few|TRBV9
TGTGCCAGCAGCGCTCCCATACAGGGCGATGAGCAGTTCTTC
CASSAPIQGDEQFF
>TRBJ2-1|-|-|TRBV4-1
TGCGCCAGCAGCCACCCTCCCGCGACCCAGTACAATGAGCAGTTCTTC
CASSHPPATQYNEQFF
>TRBJ2-3|TRBD2|few|TRBV27
TGTGCCAGCAGTTTATACCGGGCTAGCGGGACGGATACGCAGTATTTT
CASSLYRASGTDTQYF
>TRBJ1-1|-|-|TRBV18
TGTGCCAGCTCACCAGATACCAGCACTGAAGCTTTCTTT
CASSPDTSTEAFF
>TRBJ1-1|-|-|TRBV29-1
TGCAGCGTTACCACGGGGGGGACTGAAGCTTTCTTT
CSVTTGGTEAFF
>TRBJ2-6|-|-|TRBV27
TGTGCCAGCAGGCCGGGGGACAGTCTCGGGGCCAACGTCCTGACTTTC
CASRPGDSLGANVLTF